These 30 T cell receptor beta chains were sequenced from one sample in a study of blood T cell repertoires in COVID-19. The data were produced by immunoSEQ multiplex PCR, yet TCRdb's version contains in-frame clones alone and is incomplete. There are around 130,000 clones in the sample; roughly four fifths occur only once, and under 14% lies in the top ten. The source material was peripheral blood. The receptors were gathered from a human donor in a cohort sampled during active COVID-19.

The chain joins TRBV5-4 to TRBJ2-1, with 8 bases that match TRBD1. Germline CDR1 is SGHNT and CDR2 is YYREEE (reference sequence). Trimming at V came to 6 bases and at J to 3 bases, leaving 5 bases not matched to a gene. There are 14 residues in the CDR3. As DNA, the CDR3 is TGTGCCAGCACCGGACAGGGCCGCTACAATGAGCAGTTCTTC. Protein product: CASTGQGRYNEQFF. Complete variable domain (other parts from reference TRBV5-4 and TRBJ2-1): ETGVTQSPTHLIKTRGQQVTLRCSSQSGHNTVSWYQQALGQGPQFIFQYYREEENGRGNFPPRFSGLQFPNYSSELNVNALELDDSALYLCASTGQGRYNEQFFGPGTRLTVL.

The chain uses TRBV25-1 and TRBJ2-3; TRBD2 aligns across 7 bases. CDR1 is MGHDK and CDR2 is SYGVNS in the germline V gene. Trimming at V came to 3 bases and at J to 2 bases, leaving 5 bases not matched to a gene. CDR3 size: 15 residues. CDR3 DNA: TGTGCCAGCAGTGATGGGGGGGGAAACACAGATACGCAGTATTTT. Residues: CASSDGGGNTDTQYF.

This CDR3 is CASSLGGPGTEAFF. CDR3 coding DNA: TGTGCCAGCAGTTTAGGAGGGCCGGGCACTGAAGCTTTCTTT. The chain employs TRBV28 and TRBJ1-1; unclear D gene. The germline V gene has CDR1 MDHEN and CDR2 SYDVKM. V dropped 2 bases and J dropped 4 bases, with 11 bases sitting between them. This CDR3 has 14 amino acids.

The chain employs TRBV19 and TRBJ1-5; D gene ambiguous. The CDR3 loop spans 15 amino acids. Germline V lookup: CDR1 LNHDA, CDR2 SQIVND (reference sequence). Trimming shortened V by 0 bases and J by 5 bases, and 11 bases separated the two germline ends. CDR3: CASSIDLEEDQPQHF. CDR3 nucleotide sequence: TGTGCCAGTAGTATAGATCTGGAGGAGGATCAGCCCCAGCATTTT.

The gene calls are TRBV5-1 and TRBJ1-2; unclear D gene. Trimming pared 1 base from V and 8 bases from J, leaving 12 bases between. Germline V gene lookup returns CDR1 SGHRS and CDR2 YFSETQ. The CDR3 runs 13 residues. DNA of the CDR3: TGCGCCAGCAGCTTGAACGGTCTTGAAGGCTACACCTTC. Translation gives CASSLNGLEGYTF.

This chain uses TRBV6-5 with TRBJ2-5; 7 nucleotides agree with TRBD1. The CDR3 is 15 residues long. Trimming cost V 6 bases and J 5 bases; bases outside gene matches: 12. The germline gives CDR1 MNHEY, CDR2 SVGAGI. CDR3 loop: CASSPDRARGETQYF. CDR3 nucleotide sequence: TGTGCCAGCAGCCCCGACAGGGCCCGTGGGGAGACCCAGTACTTC.

J is TRBJ1-1 and V is TRBV29-1; weak D call: TRBD1 (5 bases). V lost 0 bases, J lost 3 bases, and 26 bases lay in between. CDR1 is SQVTM, CDR2 ANQGSEA, per germline. The length of the CDR3 is 19 residues. CDR3: CSVEDTGGAGGKFHTEAFF. CDR3 nucleotide sequence: TGCAGCGTTGAAGATACCGGTGGGGCCGGGGGAAAGTTTCACACTGAAGCTTTCTTT. Using reference TRBV29-1 and TRBJ1-1 for the parts outside the CDR3, the full variable domain is SAVISQKPSRDICQRGTSLTIQCQVDSQVTMMFWYRQQPGQSLTLIATANQGSEATYESGFVIDKFPISRPNLTFSTLTVSNMSPEDSSIYLCSVEDTGGAGGKFHTEAFFGQGTRLTVV.

The genes are TRBV11-2 and TRBJ2-1; 7 nucleotides align to TRBD2. The CDR3 consists of 19 residues. The V segment lost 5 bases and the J segment 1 base; nucleotides outside the gene matches: 17. Per the germline V gene, CDR1 is SGHAT and CDR2 is FQNNGV. In DNA form, the CDR3 reads TGTGCCAGCAGCCCGCCCCGGGGCGGCGGCGGGGGTTCCTACAATGAGCAGTTCTTC. Protein product: CASSPPRGGGGGSYNEQFF.

This rearrangement joins TRBV7-2 to TRBJ1-3; D remains unclear. Trimming removed 2 bases at V and 6 bases at J, with 17 bases between. Germline assignment: CDR1 SGHTA and CDR2 FQGNSA. The CDR3 loop spans 16 amino acids. The CDR3 loop reads CASSLLGRGNPNTIYF. CDR3 DNA sequence: TGTGCCAGCAGCTTATTAGGCAGAGGGAACCCAAACACCATATATTTT.

The chain joins TRBV6-5 to TRBJ2-2; no definite D call. CDR1 MNHEY and CDR2 SVGAGI come from the germline V gene. The CDR3 is 16 residues long. V lost 0 bases, J lost 4 bases, and 12 bases lay in between. CDR3 region: CASSYSGGQTTGELFF. The CDR3 region has the DNA TGTGCCAGCAGTTACTCTGGTGGGCAGACCACCGGGGAGCTGTTTTTT.

With respect to this clone: At one boundary the junction diverges from the germline segment, which might be a read error. The rearrangement uses TRBV7-8 and TRBJ1-2; 8 bases align to TRBD1. Germline CDR1 and CDR2: SGHVS and FQNEAQ. CDR3 length: 15 residues. Here the CDR3 DNA reads TGTGCCAGCAGCTTAGCGTTGGATCTTACCCGGACAGGGATCTTC. Amino acids: CASSLALDLTRTGIF. The whole variable domain, remainder taken from reference TRBV7-8 and TRBJ1-2, is GAGVSQSPRYKVAKRGQDVALRCDPISGHVSLFWYQQALGQGPEFLTYFQNEAQLDKSGLPSDRFFAERPEGSVSTLKIQRTQQEDSAVYLCASSLALDLTRTGIFGSGTRLTVV.

This clone occurred a few times. The chain couples TRBV13 to TRBJ2-7; tentatively, D is TRBD1 (6 bases). Trimming removed 4 bases at V and 2 bases at J, with 18 bases between. The CDR3 has 16 residues. In germline, CDR1 is PRHDT, CDR2 FYEKMQ (reference sequence). The CDR3 reads CASSSKGDLNPYEQYF. The CDR3 region has the DNA TGTGCCAGCAGCTCGAAGGGGGACCTGAATCCCTACGAGCAGTACTTC.

This clone has a single count. The V and J genes are TRBV9 and TRBJ1-6; TRBD1 matches 8 bases. This CDR3 has 15 amino acids. With V trimmed by 0 bases and J by 8 bases, 4 bases remained unmatched. Germline CDR1 and CDR2: SGDLS and YYNGEE. The CDR3 loop reads CASSVAGTGYSPLHF. The CDR3 nucleotides are TGTGCCAGCAGCGTAGCGGGGACAGGCTATTCACCCCTCCACTTT. Together with reference TRBV9 and TRBJ1-6, the CDR3 gives the full variable domain: DSGVTQTPKHLITATGQRVTLRCSPRSGDLSVYWYQQSLDQGLQFLIQYYNGEERAKGNILERFSAQQFPDLHSELNLSSLELGDSALYFCASSVAGTGYSPLHFGNGTRLTVT.

This sequence joins TRBV5-1 and TRBJ2-5, with 11 bases fitting TRBD2. The V segment lost 0 bases and the J segment 1 base; nucleotides outside the gene matches: 5. There are 17 residues in the CDR3. Germline V gene sequence: CDR1 SGHRS, CDR2 YFSETQ. The CDR3 here is CASSLDRLAGSQETQYF. CDR3 DNA: TGCGCCAGCAGCTTGGACCGACTAGCGGGATCCCAAGAGACCCAGTACTTC.

The chain uses TRBV11-2 and TRBJ2-3; 12 bases line up with TRBD2. This CDR3 spans 17 amino acids. The V segment lost 5 bases and the J segment 2 bases; nucleotides outside the gene matches: 8. Germline V lookup: CDR1 SGHAT, CDR2 FQNNGV. The CDR3 sequence is CASSPRTSGALTDTQYF. In DNA, the CDR3 is TGTGCCAGCAGCCCGCGGACTAGCGGGGCCCTCACAGATACGCAGTATTTT.

The chain couples TRBV7-9 to TRBJ2-5, with D maybe TRBD2 (6 bases). CDR3 length: 12 residues. Trimming stripped 8 bases from V and 4 bases from J, with 11 bases between. Germline-derived CDR1 and CDR2 are SEHNR and FQNEAQ (reference sequence). This CDR3 reads CASGTVLETQYF. The CDR3 DNA sequence: TGTGCCAGCGGGACTGTGCTAGAGACCCAGTACTTC. The entire variable domain, with the rest obtained from reference TRBV7-9 and TRBJ2-5, is as follows: DTGVSQNPRHKITKRGQNVTFRCDPISEHNRLYWYRQTLGQGPEFLTYFQNEAQLEKSRLLSDRFSAERPKGSFSTLEIQRTEQGDSAMYLCASGTVLETQYFGPGTRLLVL.

The J gene is TRBJ1-3, the V gene TRBV3-1 (or the pseudogene TRBV3-2); 7 positions agree with TRBD1. The CDR3 covers 15 residues. Trimming cost V 1 base and J 0 bases; bases outside gene matches: 0. Per the germline V gene, CDR1 is LGHDT and CDR2 is YNNKEL (reference sequence). DNA of the CDR3: TGTGCCAGCAGCCAAGGGACAGGCTCTGGAAACACCATATATTTT. It yields the protein CASSQGTGSGNTIYF.

This clone was detected a few times. The rearrangement joins TRBV7-2 to TRBJ1-5; 7 nucleotides line up with TRBD1. Trimming took 4 bases from V and 9 from J; bases not matched to a gene: 6. CDR1 and CDR2 (germline): SGHTA, FQGNSA. The CDR3 is made up of 13 amino acids. In DNA form, the CDR3 reads TGTGCCAGCAGCTCTGACAGGGAAGGGCCCCAGCATTTT. The encoded protein is CASSSDREGPQHF.

The V and J genes are TRBV2 and TRBJ2-7; 9 nucleotides align to TRBD1. From germline, CDR1 is SNHLY and CDR2 FYNNEI. The CDR3 length is 16 residues. V lost 7 bases and J lost 7; bases outside the gene matches: 17. The DNA for the CDR3 is TGTGCCAGCACCACCTCCTGGGACAGGGCCTCTCAAGAGCAGTACTTC. This codes for CASTTSWDRASQEQYF.

The chain carries TRBV18 and TRBJ2-5; 11 bases fit TRBD2. The V gene end was trimmed by 4 bases and the J gene end by 2 bases; junction bases not matched to a gene: 12. The CDR3 runs 18 residues. Germline CDR1 KGHSH, CDR2 LQKENI. Written as DNA, the CDR3 is TGTGCCAGCTCACGCTCCGGGACTAGCGGTCGGTTTCAAGAGACCCAGTACTTC. Translating gives CASSRSGTSGRFQETQYF.

This rearrangement joins TRBV9 to TRBJ1-1; no clear D. Germline V lookup: CDR1 SGDLS, CDR2 YYNGEE. The CDR3 contains 15 residues. V was clipped by 3 bases and J by 1 base, with 13 bases between them. CDR3 residues: CASSAAGVQNTEAFF. As DNA, the CDR3 is TGTGCCAGCAGCGCCGCTGGAGTGCAGAACACTGAAGCTTTCTTT.

The chain is built from TRBV7-9 and TRBJ2-7, with 12 nucleotides matching TRBD2. Germline loops: CDR1 SEHNR, CDR2 FQNEAQ (reference sequence). This CDR3 is built from 15 residues. The V gene end was trimmed by 5 bases and the J gene end by 3 bases; junction bases not matched to a gene: 5. The CDR3 DNA reads as TGTGCCAGCAGCCCACTAGCGGGGGGAGTCTACGAGCAGTACTTC. Amino acid sequence: CASSPLAGGVYEQYF.

The chain joins TRBV6-1 to TRBJ1-5, with 9 bases fitting TRBD1. This CDR3 contains 15 residues. V was pared by 1 base and J by 7 bases, with 5 bases of the junction left unmatched. CDR1 is MNHNS, CDR2 SASEGT, per germline. This CDR3 reads CASSEDRGRGQPQHF. CDR3 coding DNA: TGTGCCAGCAGTGAAGACAGGGGGCGCGGGCAGCCCCAGCATTTT.

This chain joins TRBV5-6 and TRBJ1-2; the match to TRBD1 covers 10 bases. Germline trimming cut 4 bases from V and 2 bases from J; bases unmatched to any gene: 5. The CDR3 covers 15 residues. Germline V gives CDR1 SGHDT, CDR2 YYEEEE. The DNA for the CDR3 is TGTGCCAGCAGCGTTCCGGGACAGGGGAACTATGGCTACACCTTC. Translated, it gives CASSVPGQGNYGYTF.

This clone was seen more than once but under ten times. This sequence joins TRBV7-8 and TRBJ2-7; 8 nucleotides agree with TRBD1. Germline V lookup: CDR1 SGHVS, CDR2 FQNEAQ. The CDR3 has 13 amino acids. J was trimmed by 3 bases and V by 10 bases; bases with no gene match: 8. The CDR3 DNA reads TGTGCCACCACCACCGACAGGGGCTACGAGCAGTACTTC. Encoded protein: CATTTDRGYEQYF. The full variable domain, completed using reference TRBV7-8 and TRBJ2-7, is GAGVSQSPRYKVAKRGQDVALRCDPISGHVSLFWYQQALGQGPEFLTYFQNEAQLDKSGLPSDRFFAERPEGSVSTLKIQRTQQEDSAVYLCATTTDRGYEQYFGPGTRLTVT.

This clone was recorded a few times. The V call is TRBV6-1, the J call TRBJ1-2, with a possible D match to TRBD1 (5 bases). The CDR3 runs to 15 residues. CDR1 is MNHNS and CDR2 is SASEGT in the germline V gene. Trimming stripped 1 base from V and 3 bases from J, with 12 bases between. Here the CDR3 reads CASSEVGRGHYGYTF. DNA for the CDR3: TGTGCCAGCAGTGAAGTGGGGAGGGGCCACTATGGCTACACCTTC.

The rearrangement uses TRBV4-2 and TRBJ1-5; no firm D call. Germline CDR1 and CDR2: LGHNA and YNFKEQ. V lost 1 base, J lost 4 bases, and 5 bases lay in between. CDR3 length equals 13 residues. CDR3 protein: CASSQAENQPQHF. The DNA of the CDR3 is TGTGCCAGCAGCCAAGCTGAGAATCAGCCCCAGCATTTT.

This chain connects TRBV28 to TRBJ1-5, with 9 bases lining up with TRBD1. V gave up 2 bases and J gave up 6 bases; unmatched junction bases: 11. The CDR3 has 17 residues. Germline V gene sequence: CDR1 MDHEN, CDR2 SYDVKM. The CDR3 here is CASSLGETGGGGQPQHF. The CDR3 DNA follows: TGTGCCAGCAGTTTAGGGGAAACAGGGGGCGGCGGTCAGCCCCAGCATTTT.

This clone was recorded once. The chain joins TRBV6-1 to TRBJ1-2; maybe TRBD1 (5 bases). V was clipped by 2 bases and J by 3 bases, with 13 bases between them. The CDR3 has 15 amino acids. Looked up from germline, CDR1 is MNHNS and CDR2 is SASEGT. In DNA, the CDR3 is TGTGCCAGCAGTGAAATAGGGGTTGGGGACTATGGCTACACCTTC. Translated, it gives CASSEIGVGDYGYTF.

The CDR3: CASIQQGITEAFF. The CDR3 DNA reads as TGTGCCAGCATCCAACAGGGTATTACTGAAGCTTTCTTT. The gene calls are TRBV12-3 or TRBV12-4 and TRBJ1-1, with D tentatively TRBD1 (6 bases). The CDR3 contains 13 residues. V dropped 7 bases and J dropped 5 bases, with 14 bases sitting between them.